Sequencing of this T cell receptor beta chain was carried out in a study of CD8 T cells in ankylosing spondylitis. Broader study findings: Seemingly characteristic of ankylosing spondylitis blood was a TCR beta motif consisting of about 8 highly homologous variants.

CDR3 length: 13 amino acids. V lost 7 bases, J lost 4 bases, and 13 bases lay in between. Germline V gene sequence: CDR1 SQVTM, CDR2 ANQGSEA. TCRdb used MiXCR to reprocess the 5' RACE reads, holding one entry per CDR3 protein. This sample has 450,000 or so distinct CDR3 sequences, with roughly 27% found just once. Note on this clonotype: Antigen: not known.

The V call is TRBV29-1, the J call TRBJ1-4; D unresolved. Material: blood, either unsorted or a sorted T cell fraction (not recorded which). The TCR originated in a male donor with ankylosing spondylitis. The chain's CDR3 is CSAATQNNEKLFF. Here the CDR3 DNA reads TGCAGCGCCGCGACACAAAATAATGAAAAACTGTTTTTT.